A single sample gave rise to the 19 T cell receptor beta chains below, sequenced in a study of blood T cell repertoires in COVID-19. Some clones are missing from TCRdb's copy, which holds only in-frame ones; the method was immunoSEQ multiplex PCR. The repertoire holds just over 650,000 clones, with around 89% as singletons. The sequenced sample was peripheral blood. These receptors all stem from a woman between 18 and 29 years old with acute or convalescent COVID-19.

V is TRBV7-9 and J is TRBJ1-5; possible D gene TRBD1, 6 bases. V lost 2 bases, J lost 6 bases, and 14 bases lay in between. The CDR3 runs to 15 residues. The germline gives CDR1 SEHNR, CDR2 FQNEAQ (reference sequence). The CDR3 is CASSLHTGIGQPQHF. CDR3 bases: TGTGCCAGCAGCTTACATACAGGGATAGGTCAGCCCCAGCATTTT.

The chain's CDR3 is CASSQARSTEAFF. The CDR3 DNA sequence: TGCGCCAGCAGCCAAGCACGCAGCACTGAAGCTTTCTTT. The rearrangement joins TRBV4-1 to TRBJ1-1, with D uncertain. Trimming took 1 base from V and 4 from J, leaving 7 bases between them. CDR1 MGHRA and CDR2 YSYEKL come from the germline V gene. The CDR3 sequence is 13 residues long.

The genes are TRBV13 and TRBJ1-3, with TRBD1 identical over 7 bases. The germline CDR1 and CDR2 sequences are PRHDT and FYEKMQ (reference sequence). V gave up 0 bases and J gave up 3 bases; unmatched junction bases: 5. CDR3 length: 16 amino acids. The CDR3 DNA sequence: TGTGCCAGCAGCTTAGGCCGGTCAGGGGGTGGAAACACCATATATTTT. Translation: CASSLGRSGGGNTIYF.

The chain uses TRBV5-8 and TRBJ1-1; TRBD1 is a possible D gene (5 bases). In germline, CDR1 is SGHTS, CDR2 YDEGEE. V dropped 3 bases and J dropped 5 bases, with 14 bases sitting between them. This CDR3 is 14 amino acids long. CDR3 residues: CASSSDSPRTEAFF. CDR3 nucleotides: TGTGCCAGCAGCTCCGACAGTCCTAGAACTGAAGCTTTCTTT.

This chain uses TRBV11-3 with TRBJ2-1, with 10 nucleotides matching TRBD1. Germline V CDR1 and CDR2: SGHNT, YENEEA. V gave up 5 bases and J gave up 2 bases; unmatched junction bases: 3. The CDR3 spans 15 residues. For the CDR3, the DNA is TGTGCCAGCAGCCAGGACAGGGGGACCTACAATGAGCAGTTCTTC. Protein sequence: CASSQDRGTYNEQFF.

The rearrangement uses TRBV9 and TRBJ1-2, with D tentatively TRBD1 (5 bases). CDR3 length equals 16 residues. The germline V and J ends were trimmed by 5 bases and 0 bases, with 17 bases remaining between them. CDR1 and CDR2 (germline): SGDLS, YYNGEE. CDR3 sequence: CASSSGFDISNYGYTF. The CDR3 bases are TGTGCCAGCAGTTCAGGGTTCGACATCTCTAACTATGGCTACACCTTC.

The genes are TRBV7-2 and TRBJ2-7, with D possibly being TRBD1 (5 bases). V dropped 3 bases and J dropped 7 bases, with 19 bases sitting between them. Looked up from germline, CDR1 is SGHTA and CDR2 is FQGNSA. This CDR3 has 15 amino acids. The CDR3 coding sequence is TGTGCCAGCAGCTTCCAGGCGCAGGGCCGTGGTGAGCAGTACTTC. It encodes CASSFQAQGRGEQYF.

This chain joins TRBV14 and TRBJ1-2; a weak D match, TRBD1 (6 bases). This CDR3 spans 14 amino acids. V was pared by 2 bases and J by 3 bases, with 10 bases between. CDR1 and CDR2 (germline): SGHDN, FVKESK. CDR3 region: CASSQTRQDYGYTF. CDR3 sequence (DNA): TGTGCCAGCAGCCAAACTCGACAGGACTATGGCTACACCTTC.

The chain is built from TRBV3-1 (or the pseudogene TRBV3-2) and TRBJ1-2; tentative D call: TRBD1 (6 bases). Per the germline V gene, CDR1 is LGHDT and CDR2 is YNNKEL (reference sequence). The CDR3 covers 13 residues. V lost 5 bases, J lost 5 bases, and 12 bases lay in between. As DNA, the CDR3 is TGTGCCAGCAGCTCCAGTACAGGGTATGGCTACACCTTC. Its translation is CASSSSTGYGYTF.

The V call is TRBV5-4, the J call TRBJ1-1; D possibly corresponds to TRBD1 (5 bases). CDR1 and CDR2 (germline): SGHNT, YYREEE (reference sequence). V lost 4 bases, J lost 0 bases, and 19 bases lay in between. The CDR3 contains 17 residues. The CDR3 is CASSISPGLGVNTEAFF. The CDR3 nucleotides are TGTGCCAGCAGCATCAGTCCAGGGTTAGGGGTGAACACTGAAGCTTTCTTT.

The chain links TRBV5-1 to TRBJ1-1; no reliable D call. V lost 0 bases to trimming and J lost 4 bases, with 7 bases between them. CDR1 SGHRS and CDR2 YFSETQ come from the germline V gene. The CDR3 totals 13 residues. The CDR3 reads CASSLGGVTEAFF. As DNA, the CDR3 is TGCGCCAGCAGCTTGGGGGGAGTCACTGAAGCTTTCTTT.

The V gene is TRBV7-9, the J gene TRBJ2-3; D gene uncertain. The CDR3 spans 8 residues. Germline CDR1 SEHNR, CDR2 FQNEAQ (reference sequence). V was trimmed by 5 bases and J by 12 bases, leaving 3 bases between them. The DNA for the CDR3 is TGTGCCAGCAGCCTACAGTATTTT. This gives the protein CASSLQYF.

This chain joins TRBV2 and TRBJ2-2; tentatively, D is TRBD1 (6 bases). Germline V CDR1 and CDR2: SNHLY, FYNNEI. The CDR3 spans 15 residues. V lost 5 bases and J lost 1, with 11 bases in between. The CDR3 reads CASSPLTGNTGELFF. In nucleotides, the CDR3 is TGTGCCAGCAGTCCCTTGACAGGGAACACCGGGGAGCTGTTTTTT.

The CDR3 DNA reads TGCGCCAGCAACTTGGACAGGGTAGGCACTGAAGCTTTCTTT. This codes for CASNLDRVGTEAFF. The chain employs TRBV23-1 and TRBJ1-1; TRBD1 matches 8 bases. TRBV23-1 is annotated as an ORF whose role is uncertain. The CDR3 covers 14 residues. The ends lost 7 bases at V and 4 bases at J; junction bases unmatched: 8.

This clone was seen once. The rearrangement joins TRBV27 to TRBJ2-3; 8 nucleotides line up with TRBD2. The germline V gene has CDR1 MNHEY and CDR2 SMNVEV (reference sequence). Unmatched junction bases numbered 6, after V lost 10 bases and J lost 0 bases. The CDR3 has 14 amino acids. CDR3 loop: CANCSGTSTDTQYF. Here the CDR3 DNA reads TGTGCCAACTGTAGCGGGACTAGCACAGATACGCAGTATTTT.

V and J are TRBV19 and TRBJ2-3, with 10 bases lining up with TRBD2. Germline-derived CDR1 and CDR2 are LNHDA and SQIVND (reference sequence). The CDR3 is 14 residues long. Trimming cost V 6 bases and J 6 bases; bases outside gene matches: 6. The DNA for the CDR3 is TGTGCCAGTAGCAACAGCGGGGGGGCGGATACGCAGTATTTT. Translating gives CASSNSGGADTQYF.

The chain employs TRBV11-3 and TRBJ2-1; 7 bases are shared with TRBD1. The CDR3 is 14 amino acids. V gave up 3 bases and J gave up 7 bases; unmatched junction bases: 6. The V gene's germline CDR1 is SGHNT and CDR2 YENEEA. The CDR3 nucleotides are TGTGCCAGCAGCTTCCCCGGCAGGGGGAATGAGCAGTTCTTC. This gives the protein CASSFPGRGNEQFF.

This rearrangement joins TRBV19 to TRBJ1-5, with unresolved D. CDR1 is LNHDA and CDR2 is SQIVND in the germline V gene (reference sequence). The ends were cut back, 3 bases at V and 5 bases at J, with 14 bases in the middle. The CDR3 contains 15 residues. The CDR3 loop reads CASSMGTEPYQPQHF. As DNA, the CDR3 is TGTGCCAGTAGTATGGGCACAGAGCCCTATCAGCCCCAGCATTTT.

V gene TRBV11-2 combines with J gene TRBJ2-7, with D hard to call. This CDR3 spans 17 amino acids. The germline V gene encodes CDR1 SGHAT and CDR2 FQNNGV. Trimming left V 1 base short and J 4 bases short, with 20 bases between. CDR3 loop: CASSLGVGAPPKYEQYF. CDR3 bases: TGTGCCAGCAGCTTAGGAGTAGGAGCACCCCCGAAGTACGAGCAGTACTTC.